This T cell receptor (beta chain) was captured by sequencing in a study of beta chain features in type 1 diabetes. Across the whole study: Age, gender, cell numbers and subset yield matched between patients and controls. Study findings and constraints: Insertions at VDJ junctions were less frequent in type 1 diabetes patients. These patients also deleted more nucleotides at the same junctions. Moderately but significantly shorter TCRB CDR3s were found in Type 1 diabetes patients in all four CD4+ subsets. Cells with high TCR expression could be over-represented by cDNA sequencing.

This clone was counted a few times. Its antigen is unidentified. Investigators reverse transcribed all isolated RNA, so they sequenced expressed TCRB transcripts. Libraries were prepared by immunoSEQ multiplex PCR; TCRdb keeps only in-frame clonotypes and omits some of them. Of 130,000 or so clones listed, about 17% were seen once; the top ten hold approximately 2.2%. V lost 4 bases to trimming and J lost 4 bases, with 4 bases between them. The CDR3 runs to 11 residues. Looked up from germline, CDR1 is SEHNR and CDR2 is FQNEAQ (reference sequence). The sequence came from a man younger than 40 with type 1 diabetes. Sample: central memory CD4+ T cells from blood. The J gene is TRBJ2-5, the V gene TRBV7-9; D not certain. CDR3 sequence: CASSWRETQYF. In nucleotides, the CDR3 is TGTGCCAGCAGCTGGAGAGAGACCCAGTACTTC.